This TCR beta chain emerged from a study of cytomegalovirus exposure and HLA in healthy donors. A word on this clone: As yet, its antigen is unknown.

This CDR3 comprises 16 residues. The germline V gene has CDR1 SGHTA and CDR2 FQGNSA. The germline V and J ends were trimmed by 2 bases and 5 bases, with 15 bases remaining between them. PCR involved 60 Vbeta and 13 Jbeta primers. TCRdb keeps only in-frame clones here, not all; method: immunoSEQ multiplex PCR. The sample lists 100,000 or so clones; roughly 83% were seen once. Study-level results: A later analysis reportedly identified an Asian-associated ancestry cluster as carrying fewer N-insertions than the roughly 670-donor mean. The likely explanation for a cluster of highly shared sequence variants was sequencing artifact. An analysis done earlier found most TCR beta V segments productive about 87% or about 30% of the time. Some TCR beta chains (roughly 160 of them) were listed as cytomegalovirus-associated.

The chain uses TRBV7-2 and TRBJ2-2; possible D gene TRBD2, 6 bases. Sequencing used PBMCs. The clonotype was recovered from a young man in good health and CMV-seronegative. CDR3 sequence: CASSLRGGGGTGELFF. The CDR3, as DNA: TGTGCCAGCAGCTTAAGGGGAGGCGGTGGGACCGGGGAGCTGTTTTTT.